The 6 T cell receptor beta chains given below trace back to one sample, sequenced in a study of control samples from healthy donors and cancer patients. TCRdb's table, derived via immunoSEQ multiplex PCR, lists solely in-frame clones and lacks some. This table has about 110,000 clones, 83% appearing once. Sequencing was done on a sample of blood. The receptors were gathered from a woman aged 45-65 years in good health.

The chain links TRBV24-1 to TRBJ2-7; D might be TRBD2 (5 bases). The CDR3 runs to 16 residues. Trimming took 4 bases from V and 6 from J, leaving 21 bases between them. Germline V gene data show CDR1 as KGHDR and CDR2 as SFDVKD. The CDR3 DNA sequence: TGTGCCACCAGTGACGGGTTGGTCGGTATAGAGGGCGAGCAGTACTTC. Amino acid sequence: CATSDGLVGIEGEQYF.

V and J are TRBV7-9 and TRBJ2-7; D is undetermined. The CDR3 contains 12 residues. The V gene's germline CDR1 is SEHNR and CDR2 FQNEAQ (reference sequence). V was cut by 5 bases and J by 4 bases, with 9 bases left in between. The CDR3 loop is CASSHEVYEQYF. CDR3 nucleotides: TGTGCCAGCAGCCACGAAGTATACGAGCAGTACTTC. The whole variable domain, remainder taken from reference TRBV7-9 and TRBJ2-7, is DTGVSQNPRHKITKRGQNVTFRCDPISEHNRLYWYRQTLGQGPEFLTYFQNEAQLEKSRLLSDRFSAERPKGSFSTLEIQRTEQGDSAMYLCASSHEVYEQYFGPGTRLTVT.

V gene TRBV24-1 combines with J gene TRBJ1-5, with a possible D match to TRBD1 (5 bases). The V gene lost 5 bases and the J gene lost 7 bases, with 14 bases spanning the gap. The CDR3 is 14 amino acids. The germline V gene has CDR1 KGHDR and CDR2 SFDVKD. This chain's CDR3 is CATSAPGFSQPQHF. The CDR3 coding sequence is TGTGCCACCAGTGCTCCAGGGTTTAGCCAGCCCCAGCATTTT.

The V call is TRBV11-3, the J call TRBJ1-1; a weak D match, TRBD1 (5 bases). Trimming removed 5 bases from V and 6 bases from J, with 19 bases in between. Germline V CDR1 and CDR2: SGHNT, YENEEA. The CDR3 is 15 amino acids. CDR3 DNA sequence: TGTGCCAGCAGCCCACCACGGGGGGGGTTGGCTGAAGCTTTCTTT. The encoded protein is CASSPPRGGLAEAFF.

The chain has TRBV5-5 and TRBJ1-2; D might be TRBD1 (6 bases). Trimming pared 0 bases from V and 0 bases from J, leaving 12 bases between. In germline, CDR1 is SGHKS, CDR2 YYEKEE (reference sequence). The length of the CDR3 is 16 residues. The CDR3 sequence is CASSLGPGASNYGYTF. DNA for the CDR3: TGTGCCAGCAGCTTGGGCCCAGGGGCCTCTAACTATGGCTACACCTTC.

The V call is TRBV9, the J call TRBJ1-2; D is perhaps TRBD1 (5 bases). V gave up 0 bases and J gave up 4 bases, with 7 bases separating them. CDR1 and CDR2 from the germline V gene are SGDLS and YYNGEE. This CDR3 has 13 amino acids. The DNA of the CDR3 is TGTGCCAGCAGCGTAGGACAGTCCTATGGCTACACCTTC. Translation gives CASSVGQSYGYTF. The full variable domain, with the rest looked up from reference TRBV9 and TRBJ1-2, is DSGVTQTPKHLITATGQRVTLRCSPRSGDLSVYWYQQSLDQGLQFLIQYYNGEERAKGNILERFSAQQFPDLHSELNLSSLELGDSALYFCASSVGQSYGYTFGSGTRLTVV.